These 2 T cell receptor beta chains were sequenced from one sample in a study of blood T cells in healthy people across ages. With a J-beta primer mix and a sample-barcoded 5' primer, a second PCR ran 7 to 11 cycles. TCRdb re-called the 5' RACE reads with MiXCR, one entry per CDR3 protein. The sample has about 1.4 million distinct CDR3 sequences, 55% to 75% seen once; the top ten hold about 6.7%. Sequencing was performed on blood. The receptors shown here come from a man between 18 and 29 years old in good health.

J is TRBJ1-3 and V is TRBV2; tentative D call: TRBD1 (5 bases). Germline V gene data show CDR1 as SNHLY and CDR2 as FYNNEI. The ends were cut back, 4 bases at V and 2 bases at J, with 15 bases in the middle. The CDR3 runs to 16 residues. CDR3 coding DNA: TGTGCCAGCAGTGCACAGGATAATGGGGCTGGAAACACCATATATTTT. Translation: CASSAQDNGAGNTIYF.

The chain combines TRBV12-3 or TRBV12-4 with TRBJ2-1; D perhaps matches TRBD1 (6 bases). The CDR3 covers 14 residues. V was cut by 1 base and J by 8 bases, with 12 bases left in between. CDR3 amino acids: CASSLGRGVYEQFF. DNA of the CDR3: TGTGCCAGCAGTTTAGGCAGGGGAGTCTATGAGCAGTTCTTC.